Presented here are 5 T cell receptor beta chains from one specimen sequenced in a study of T cell repertoires in ileal Crohn's disease. Some clones are missing from TCRdb's copy, which holds only in-frame ones; the method was immunoSEQ multiplex PCR. The repertoire holds over 3,500 clones, 85% seen once, with around 13% in the top ten. Noted time point: neoterminal ileum biopsy at postoperative endoscopy, about 6 months after surgery. The sample consisted of ileal tissue. These receptors were obtained from an adult with Crohn's disease.

The V call is TRBV5-8, the J call TRBJ2-1, with 8 bases matching TRBD2. The CDR3 sequence is 15 residues long. J lost 2 bases, V lost 1 base, and 2 bases had no gene match. Germline CDR1 SGHTS, CDR2 YDEGEE. The CDR3 sequence: CASSLTSGAYNEQFF. As DNA, the CDR3 is TGTGCCAGCAGCTTGACTAGCGGTGCCTACAATGAGCAGTTCTTC. Drawing the rest from reference TRBV5-8 and TRBJ2-1, the complete variable domain is EAGVTQSPTHLIKTRGQQATLRCSPISGHTSVYWYQQALGLGLQFLLWYDEGEERNRGNFPPRFSGRQFPNYSSELNVNALELEDSALYLCASSLTSGAYNEQFFGPGTRLTVL.

This clone was observed a handful of times. Because the CDR3's place on the DNA is in doubt, the DNA is left out and the CDR3 is given as listed by TCRdb. This sequence joins TRBV19 and TRBJ2-1; TRBD2, as called in the table, went unchecked against the DNA. Germline CDR1 LNHDA, CDR2 SQIVND (reference sequence). The CDR3 spans 14 residues, counting both ends. The CDR3 sequence: CASTSGGDYNEQFF.

The chain combines TRBV29-1 with TRBJ1-2; tentative D call: TRBD1 (5 bases). The germline V gene has CDR1 SQVTM and CDR2 ANQGSEA. V lost 4 bases to trimming and J lost 4 bases, with 13 bases between them. This CDR3 contains 13 residues. The CDR3 protein is CSVGTGGGYGYTF. CDR3 nucleotide sequence: TGCAGCGTTGGGACCGGGGGGGGCTATGGCTACACCTTC.

On this clone itself: This CDR3 is also generated by other DNA sequences in the sample. This chain connects TRBV7-2 to TRBJ1-6; 7 nucleotides line up with TRBD1. The CDR3 sequence is 17 residues long. Trimming at V came to 5 bases and at J to 9 bases, leaving 16 bases not matched to a gene. CDR1 and CDR2 from the germline V gene are SGHTA and FQGNSA. In DNA form, the CDR3 reads TGTGCCAGCAGCCCCGACCCCCGCGCAGGGGGTCGTTCACCCCTCCACTTT. It yields the protein CASSPDPRAGGRSPLHF.

This clone was counted a single time. The chain links TRBV5-6 to TRBJ2-7; D is ambiguous. The length of the CDR3 is 13 residues. Trimming pared 1 base from V and 3 bases from J, leaving 8 bases between. In germline, CDR1 is SGHDT, CDR2 YYEEEE. Here the CDR3 reads CASSLTDHYEQYF. CDR3 DNA sequence: TGTGCCAGCAGCTTGACAGACCACTACGAGCAGTACTTC.